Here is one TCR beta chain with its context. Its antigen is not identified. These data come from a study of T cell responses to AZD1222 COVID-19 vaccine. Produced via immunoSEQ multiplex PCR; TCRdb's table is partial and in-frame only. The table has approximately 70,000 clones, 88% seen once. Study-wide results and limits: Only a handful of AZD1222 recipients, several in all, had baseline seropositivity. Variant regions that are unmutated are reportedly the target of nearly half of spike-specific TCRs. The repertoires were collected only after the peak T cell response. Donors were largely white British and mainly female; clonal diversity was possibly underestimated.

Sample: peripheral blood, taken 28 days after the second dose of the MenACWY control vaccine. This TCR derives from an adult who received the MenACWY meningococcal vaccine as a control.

Here the CDR3 DNA reads TGTGCCAGCAGCCGGACAGGATTCAATGAGCAGTTCTTC. Amino acids: CASSRTGFNEQFF. The rearrangement uses TRBV6-6 and TRBJ2-1, with 7 bases lining up with TRBD1. CDR1 and CDR2 (germline): MNHNY, SVGAGI (reference sequence). This CDR3 has 13 amino acids. The V segment lost 6 bases and the J segment 6 bases; nucleotides outside the gene matches: 5.